This is a list of T cell receptor beta chains from one sample in a study of blood T cell repertoires in COVID-19. Data came from immunoSEQ multiplex PCR; TCRdb stores just in-frame clones and leaves some out. Among under 65,000 clones listed, approximately 86% were seen once. The sample taken for sequencing was peripheral blood. The receptors stem from a man aged 55 to 70 with acute or convalescent COVID-19. Both conserved end residues are part of each CDR3. A D gene is named only where the DNA matches it firmly. Part of the rows lack a size; the others show once, few, many or a class for expanded clones.

V gene: TRBV5-1; D gene: NA; clone size: NA; J gene: TRBJ2-7; CDR3 DNA: TGCGCCAGCAGCTCTTTCTCGGGACACGCCTACGAGCAGTACTTC; CDR3 protein: CASSSFSGHAYEQYF
V gene: TRBV18; D gene: TRBD1; clone size: few; J gene: TRBJ2-1; CDR3 DNA: TGTGCCAGCTCACCGCCCTTTCGGACAGGGGAAAGTTTTTCCTACAATGAGCAGTTCTTC; CDR3 protein: CASSPPFRTGESFSYNEQFF
V gene: TRBV19; D gene: NA; clone size: NA; J gene: TRBJ1-5; CDR3 DNA: TGTGCCAGTAGTATGGCACAGGGCAATCAGCCCCAGCATTTT; CDR3 protein: CASSMAQGNQPQHF
V gene: TRBV6-2/TRBV6-3; D gene: NA; clone size: NA; J gene: TRBJ1-5; CDR3 DNA: TGTGCCAGCAGATACGGGACAAATAGCAATCAGCCCCAGCATTTT; CDR3 protein: CASRYGTNSNQPQHF
V gene: TRBV27; D gene: NA; clone size: NA; J gene: TRBJ1-2; CDR3 DNA: TGTGCCAGCAGTTTCAGATCTTTTAACTATGGCTACACCTTC; CDR3 protein: CASSFRSFNYGYTF
V gene: TRBV27; D gene: TRBD1; clone size: NA; J gene: TRBJ1-1; CDR3 DNA: TGTGCCAGCAACCGACAGGGACCGAACACTGAAGCTTTCTTT; CDR3 protein: CASNRQGPNTEAFF
V gene: TRBV28; D gene: TRBD1; clone size: NA; J gene: TRBJ1-5; CDR3 DNA: TGTGCCAGCAGTCCAGGGGGCGGGGGAAGCAATCAGCCCCAGCATTTT; CDR3 protein: CASSPGGGGSNQPQHF
V gene: TRBV5-1; D gene: TRBD1; clone size: NA; J gene: TRBJ2-7; CDR3 DNA: TGCGCCAGCAGCTTGGTGGACAGGGGCAACGGCGAGCAGTACTTC; CDR3 protein: CASSLVDRGNGEQYF
V gene: TRBV18; D gene: TRBD2; clone size: NA; J gene: TRBJ2-2; CDR3 DNA: TGTGCCAGCTCTCCAGCGGGGGCGAACACCGGGGAGCTGTTTTTT; CDR3 protein: CASSPAGANTGELFF
V gene: TRBV2; D gene: TRBD1; clone size: once; J gene: TRBJ1-5; CDR3 DNA: TGTGCCAGCAGTGAATCGGGACAGGGGCAAAATCAGCCCCAGCATTTT; CDR3 protein: CASSESGQGQNQPQHF
V gene: TRBV6-5; D gene: TRBD1; clone size: NA; J gene: TRBJ1-1; CDR3 DNA: TGTGCCAGCAGAGGGACAGTTAGGAACACTGAAGCTTTCTTT; CDR3 protein: CASRGTVRNTEAFF
V gene: TRBV7-8; D gene: TRBD1; clone size: NA; J gene: TRBJ2-7; CDR3 DNA: TGTGCCAGCAGCTTTGAGACAGGGTGGGCCTACGAGCAGTACTTC; CDR3 protein: CASSFETGWAYEQYF